This record concerns one T cell receptor beta chain sequence. This CDR3 is 11 amino acids long. Trimming removed 4 bases at V and 7 bases at J, with 8 bases between. The germline V gene has CDR1 SQVTM and CDR2 ANQGSEA. The data belong to a study of siplizumab effects on memory and regulatory T cells. Libraries were prepared by immunoSEQ multiplex PCR; TCRdb keeps only in-frame clonotypes and omits some of them. The table lists around 100,000 clones, about 91% of them singletons. This sequence originates from a human donor in good health. Some clones in this sample may be carry-over from other donors' samples. This chain connects TRBV29-1 to TRBJ2-1, with D possibly TRBD2 on 5 matching bases. The sample taken for sequencing was CD4+ T cells sorted from blood. The CDR3 coding sequence is TGCAGCGTTGTCCGGGGTAATGAGCAGTTCTTC. This translates into CSVVRGNEQFF.